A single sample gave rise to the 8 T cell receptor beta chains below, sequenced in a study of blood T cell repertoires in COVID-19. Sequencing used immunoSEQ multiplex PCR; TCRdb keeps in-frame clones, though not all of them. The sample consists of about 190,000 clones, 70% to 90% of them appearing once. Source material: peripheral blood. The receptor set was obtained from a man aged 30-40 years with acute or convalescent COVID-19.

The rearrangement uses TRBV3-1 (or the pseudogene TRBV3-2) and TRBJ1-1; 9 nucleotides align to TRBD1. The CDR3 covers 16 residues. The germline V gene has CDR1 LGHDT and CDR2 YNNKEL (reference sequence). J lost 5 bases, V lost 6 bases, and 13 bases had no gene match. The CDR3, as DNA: TGTGCCAGCAGTCAGTATTTGGGACAGGGTGGGACTGAAGCTTTCTTT. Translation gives CASSQYLGQGGTEAFF.

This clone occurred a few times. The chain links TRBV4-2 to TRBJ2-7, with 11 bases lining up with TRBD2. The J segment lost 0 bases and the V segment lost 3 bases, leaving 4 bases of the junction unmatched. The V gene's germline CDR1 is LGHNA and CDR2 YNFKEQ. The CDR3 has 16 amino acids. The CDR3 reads CASSHLGLADSYEQYF. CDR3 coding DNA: TGTGCCAGCAGCCATTTGGGACTAGCGGACTCCTACGAGCAGTACTTC.

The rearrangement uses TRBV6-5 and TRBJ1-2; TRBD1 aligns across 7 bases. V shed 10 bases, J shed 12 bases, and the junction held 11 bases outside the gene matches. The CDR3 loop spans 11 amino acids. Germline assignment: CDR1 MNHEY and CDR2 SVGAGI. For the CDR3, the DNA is TGTGCCACTGAGACAGGGAAGGACGACACCTTC. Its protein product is CATETGKDDTF.

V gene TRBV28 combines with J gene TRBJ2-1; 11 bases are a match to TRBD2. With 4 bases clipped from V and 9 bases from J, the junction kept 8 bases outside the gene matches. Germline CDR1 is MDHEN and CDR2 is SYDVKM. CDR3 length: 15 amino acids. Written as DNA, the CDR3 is TGTGCCAGCAGTTGGGCTAGCGGGAGGAATGGTGAGCAGTTCTTC. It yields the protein CASSWASGRNGEQFF.

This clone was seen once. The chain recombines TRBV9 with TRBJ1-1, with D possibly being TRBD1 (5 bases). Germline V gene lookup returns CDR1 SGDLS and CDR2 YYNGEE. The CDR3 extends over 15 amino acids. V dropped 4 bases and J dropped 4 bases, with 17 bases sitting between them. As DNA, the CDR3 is TGTGCCAGCAGCCCCGGGTGGGGGGGAATCACTGAAGCTTTCTTT. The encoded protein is CASSPGWGGITEAFF.

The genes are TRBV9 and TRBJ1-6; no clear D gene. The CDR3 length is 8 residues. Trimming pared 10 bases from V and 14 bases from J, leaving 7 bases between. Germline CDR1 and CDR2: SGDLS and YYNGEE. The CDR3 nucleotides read TGTGCCCCCCCAACCCTCCACTTT. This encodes CAPPTLHF.

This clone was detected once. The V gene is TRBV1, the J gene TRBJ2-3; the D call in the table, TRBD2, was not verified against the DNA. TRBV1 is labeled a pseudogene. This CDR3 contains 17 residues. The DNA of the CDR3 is TGCACCAGCAGCCAAGATGCTCGGCGGGGCTTCGCAGATACGCAGTATTTT. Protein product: CTSSQDARRGFADTQYF.

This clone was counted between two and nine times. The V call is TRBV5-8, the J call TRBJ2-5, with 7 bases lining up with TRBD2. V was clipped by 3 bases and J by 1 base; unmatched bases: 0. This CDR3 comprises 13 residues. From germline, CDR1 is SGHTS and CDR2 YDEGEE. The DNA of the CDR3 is TGTGCCAGCAGCTGGGGGGGCCAAGAGACCCAGTACTTC. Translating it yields CASSWGGQETQYF.